This TCR beta chain is drawn from a study of T and B cells in COVID-19 patients (dated by TCRdb to between 2020 and 2021). Turning to the overall study: In this study, adaptive immunity was profiled in COVID-19 patients who either had active infection or had recovered, using TRB and IGH repertoire sequencing of peripheral blood. The recovered cohort included some 18 patients who contributed 20 to 25 samples, and most of those patients had mild to moderate COVID-19 that was managed on an outpatient basis. Median age was about 34 years in the recovered cohort versus roughly 67 years in the active-infection cohort. Critical illness requiring mechanical ventilation or ECMO was present in about 55% of the roughly 20 patients in the active-infection cohort. Comorbidities linked to unfavorable COVID-19 outcome were present in nine tenths of the roughly 20 patients in the active-infection cohort. Over 7 million TCR sequences were analysed from a TCR and BCR sequence repository that comprised 35 or so patients and approximately 69 time points. A couple of patients were in both the active and recovered cohorts because samples existed from active disease and from after recovery. An age-matched reference group of some 36 healthy donors negative for COVID-19 antibodies was used as the comparison for repertoire analyses. Up to roughly 10 follow-up blood samples were collected per patient, with some samples spanning different disease stages in the same individual. Summary of the overall study and its limitations: Blood samples obtained from mildly ill patients during symptoms, as well as early samples obtained from severe cases, were available only in scarce numbers. Specific T cell subsets (CD4+/Treg/CD8+) and sorted SARS-CoV-2-responsive or tetramer+ T cells had not yet been sequenced, and the corresponding sequencing experiments were ongoing. The reported TCR clusters were said to need prospective validation before any clinical use. TRB repertoires were highly clonal in active COVID-19, whereas diversity and richness at recovery rose above healthy donor levels. The cohort was considered too small for HLA contributions to COVID-19 susceptibility or severity to be assessed. In patients with COVID-19, the usage of TRBV/TRBJ genes was reported to be strongly skewed. The recovered cohort had approximately 2,500 exclusive TCR clusters, including under 40 low-pGen clusters.

The sequencer was an Illumina MiSeq. Multiplex PCR with BIOMED2 TRB-A/B primer pools was used to amplify the TRB rearrangements. Illumina-compatible adapters and 7-nucleotide sample barcodes were attached to the amplicons through two consecutive PCRs. All library PCRs used Phusion HS II polymerase. Amplicons were purified from gel with the NucleoSpin Gel and PCR Clean-up kit, quantified on Qubit, and pooled at roughly 4 nM. Before Illumina next-generation sequencing, the quality of the amplicon pool was assessed on an Agilent 2100 Bioanalyzer. As for how the authors treated the data: Annotation of TRB rearrangements was performed with MiXCR 3.0.8 using the default MiXCR reference library. Sequences with fewer than 2 reads and non-productive reads were filtered out, and every unique CDR3 nucleotide sequence was treated as a single clone. Clonality, diversity, richness and V-J gene usage were calculated in R 3.5.1. GLIPH2 was used to cluster TCRs based on CDR3 similarity, and OLGA was used to calculate the generation probabilities. Only GLIPH2 clusters containing at least four unique TCR clonotypes present in at least three individuals were kept. The public reads were reanalyzed by TCRdb: fastp trimming at Q25, MiXCR alignment, in-frame beta chains only. For every CDR3 protein sequence, its rows merge into one entry that carries the most common genes and DNA. These V and J calls rely on TCRdb rather than the paper's analysis. The sample includes about 3,600 distinct CDR3 sequences, with less than 25% observed a single time. The biggest ten clones account for 15% to 20% of the sample.

Per the germline V gene, SGHRS is the CDR1 and YFSETQ is the CDR2. Including cysteine and phenylalanine, the CDR3 has 13 amino acids. Of all the DNA, just the CDR3 is kept, 39 bases in frame from base 1. A distance of 11 bases separates the germline ends of V and J, which lose 4 bases and 4 bases respectively. Taking its sample share into account, this clonotype is medium-sized (0.01 to 0.1%). Its antigen is still unknown. No base quality values were provided; no much bigger clone lies one nucleotide off. Genomic DNA extracted from blood, in amounts of roughly 230-550 ng, served as the starting material for amplifying TRB repertoires.

The clonotype comes from a human donor with active COVID-19. The source material was blood. The chain links TRBV5-1 with TRBJ2-5; the D match is possibly TRBD1 or TRBD2, with 5 bases aligned in each. The nucleotide sequence reads as follows: TGCGCCAGCAGCGTAGTCGGGGCAGAGACCCAGTACTTC. This codes for CASSVVGAETQYF. Here the CDR3 is joined to the reference TRBV5-1 and TRBJ2-5 genes, and the full variable domain is: KAGVTQTPRYLIKTRGQQVTLSCSPISGHRSVSWYQQTPGQGLQFLFEYFSETQRNKGNFPGRFSGRQFSNSRSEMNVSTLELGDSALYLCASSVVGAETQYFGPGTRLLVL.